The rows below give T cell receptor beta chains drawn from one sample of a study of post-analysis software for immune sequencing data. TCRdb analysed the PCR reads with MiXCR anew, one entry per CDR3 protein. The table includes about 560,000 distinct CDR3 sequences, about 44% detected once. Sequencing used blood. The receptor source for this set is a girl aged 5 to 17 with multiple sclerosis. The CDR3 runs from the conserved cysteine through the conserved F or W. The D gene is left open where the match is weak. Clone size, where shown, is once, few, many, or a class for clones that have expanded.

D,size,V,J,CDR3,DNA
TRBD1,NA,TRBV4-2,TRBJ1-2,CASSPGQDPNYGYTF,TGTGCCAGCAGCCCCGGACAGGATCCTAACTATGGCTACACCTTC
TRBD2,NA,TRBV12-3/TRBV12-4,TRBJ2-7,CASSSPGGVNEQYF,TGTGCCAGCAGTTCCCCGGGAGGGGTTAACGAGCAGTACTTC
NA,once,TRBV10-3,TRBJ1-2,CAISGRNYGYTF,TGTGCCATCAGTGGAAGGAACTATGGCTACACCTTC
TRBD1,NA,TRBV7-8,TRBJ2-3,CASSLVGGTGLDTQYF,TGTGCCAGCAGCTTAGTAGGAGGGACAGGGCTAGATACGCAGTATTTT
TRBD1,NA,TRBV6-5,TRBJ1-1,CASKIGGQGDEAFF,TGTGCCAGCAAAATAGGAGGACAGGGGGATGAAGCTTTCTTT
TRBD2,NA,TRBV12-3/TRBV12-4,TRBJ2-3,CASSLTSGRADTQYF,TGTGCCAGCAGTTTGACTAGCGGGAGGGCAGATACGCAGTATTTT
NA,NA,TRBV5-1,TRBJ1-2,CASSLAVTQPVYGYTF,TGCGCCAGCAGCTTGGCCGTTACACAACCGGTCTATGGCTACACCTTC
TRBD2,few,TRBV27,TRBJ2-5,CASSRAGRDRTQYF,TGTGCCAGCAGCCGAGCGGGACGCGATCGGACCCAGTACTTC
TRBD2,few,TRBV5-1,TRBJ2-1,CASSSEAGGTYNEQFF,TGCGCCAGCAGCTCTGAGGCGGGGGGCACCTACAATGAGCAGTTCTTC
TRBD2,NA,TRBV3-1,TRBJ2-1,CASSQGLSSYNEQFF,TGTGCCAGCAGCCAGGGACTAAGCTCCTACAATGAGCAGTTCTTC
NA,NA,TRBV7-9,TRBJ2-5,CASSLSAGLETQYF,TGTGCCAGCAGCTTGTCGGCAGGGCTGGAGACCCAGTACTTC
TRBD2,NA,TRBV20-1,TRBJ2-3,CSAKPLAGALDTQYF,TGCAGTGCTAAGCCACTAGCGGGGGCCTTGGATACGCAGTATTTT
NA,few,TRBV4-1,TRBJ2-7,CASSLRSGASSTLSYEQYF,TGCGCCAGCAGCCTGAGGTCAGGGGCGTCTTCCACACTCTCCTACGAGCAGTACTTC
TRBD1,few,TRBV12-3/TRBV12-4,TRBJ2-3,CASSWIGTGFTDTQYF,TGTGCCAGCAGTTGGATTGGGACAGGGTTCACAGATACGCAGTATTTT
TRBD1,few,TRBV5-1,TRBJ2-7,CASSESDRGSYEQYF,TGCGCCAGCAGCGAATCGGACAGGGGATCCTACGAGCAGTACTTC
TRBD2,few,TRBV5-5,TRBJ2-5,CASSLTGREETQYF,TGTGCCAGCAGCTTGACCGGGAGGGAAGAGACCCAGTACTTC
NA,few,TRBV27,TRBJ1-6,CASTQGGRGNSPLHF,TGTGCCAGCACTCAAGGAGGGAGAGGGAATTCACCCCTCCACTTT
NA,NA,TRBV6-5,TRBJ2-7,CASSYRGSNYEQYF,TGTGCCAGCAGTTACAGGGGATCCAACTACGAGCAGTACTTC
TRBD1,NA,TRBV7-8,TRBJ2-1,CASSSSDREEFF,TGTGCCAGCAGCTCGTCGGACAGGGAGGAGTTCTTC
NA,few,TRBV12-3/TRBV12-4,TRBJ1-5,CASSRRDFNQPQHF,TGTGCCAGCAGCCGCCGGGACTTCAATCAGCCCCAGCATTTT
NA,NA,TRBV12-3/TRBV12-4,TRBJ1-1,CASSPNREIAEAFF,TGTGCCAGCAGTCCCAACAGGGAAATTGCTGAAGCTTTCTTT
TRBD2,NA,TRBV29-1,TRBJ2-1,CSVLGLGSYNEQFF,TGCAGCGTGTTGGGACTAGGGTCCTACAATGAGCAGTTCTTC
NA,NA,TRBV12-3/TRBV12-4,TRBJ2-5,CASTRDGERETQYF,TGTGCCAGCACCCGGGACGGAGAACGTGAGACCCAGTACTTC
NA,NA,TRBV5-1,TRBJ2-5,CASSLASTTETQYF,TGCGCCAGCAGCTTGGCATCTACCACAGAGACCCAGTACTTC
TRBD1,NA,TRBV10-3,TRBJ2-1,CAIRGQGSNEQFF,TGTGCCATCCGAGGACAGGGTTCAAATGAGCAGTTCTTC
NA,NA,TRBV5-1,TRBJ2-7,CASSLAGDLYEQYF,TGCGCCAGCAGCTTGGCGGGAGACCTCTACGAGCAGTACTTC
TRBD2,once,TRBV5-1,TRBJ2-1,CASSFGGGNHNEQFF,TGCGCCAGCAGCTTCGGCGGGGGGAATCACAATGAGCAGTTCTTC
TRBD1,few,TRBV2,TRBJ1-5,CASTSTRTGGLRDQPQHF,TGTGCCAGCACCAGCACTCGGACAGGGGGCTTACGGGATCAGCCCCAGCATTTT
NA,NA,TRBV30,TRBJ2-7,CAWSPVGYEQYF,TGTGCCTGGAGTCCGGTCGGATACGAGCAGTACTTC
NA,once,TRBV5-1,TRBJ2-3,CASTTSGASTDTQYF,TGCGCCAGCACCACCAGTGGGGCTAGCACAGATACGCAGTATTTT
TRBD1,NA,TRBV6-6,TRBJ1-2,CASSYSPSPGGDYGYTF,TGTGCCAGCAGTTACTCCCCGTCCCCAGGGGGAGACTATGGCTACACCTTC
NA,NA,TRBV7-9,TRBJ2-1,CASSAEYEQFF,TGTGCCAGCAGCGCGGAGTACGAGCAGTTCTTC
NA,NA,TRBV29-1,TRBJ2-7,CSAVGIVAEAYEQYF,TGCAGCGCCGTGGGAATTGTAGCGGAGGCCTACGAGCAGTACTTC
TRBD2,NA,TRBV29-1,TRBJ2-5,CSVEDLEAGGLLGTQYF,TGCAGCGTTGAAGATCTGGAAGCGGGGGGGCTCCTGGGGACCCAGTACTTC
TRBD2,NA,TRBV20-1,TRBJ2-7,CSVGGLAGGLSYEQYF,TGCAGTGTGGGGGGACTAGCGGGGGGTCTCTCCTACGAGCAGTACTTC
NA,NA,TRBV7-9,TRBJ2-3,CASSSKRRVDTQYF,TGTGCCAGCAGCTCCAAGCGGCGTGTAGATACGCAGTATTTT